This T cell receptor beta chain is from a study of prognosis after radiotherapy for stage I lung cancer. Study-level information: Between April 2018 and January 2019, patients with stage I non-small cell lung cancer were enrolled.

Multiplex PCR, run in two rounds, amplified TCR beta CDR3 from genomic DNA. Each TRBV and TRBJ gene had its own primer in the first PCR round. A single record per CDR3 protein comes from TCRdb applying MiXCR to the multiplex PCR reads. The table has approximately 25,000 distinct CDR3 sequences, around 45% seen once. Note on this clonotype: Its cognate antigen is unknown. A junction end diverges from the germline sequence, so it may reflect a read error.

Peripheral venous blood was drawn in roughly 5.4-milliliter volumes, with a draw taken at each of two separate time points. The germline CDR1 and CDR2 sequences are ENHRY and SYGVKD. The CDR3 spans 15 residues. Findings of the study overall: When patients developed distant metastases, their Shannon entropy after stereotactic body radiation therapy was lower.

Source: PBMCs, taken before or after stereotactic body radiation therapy (not recorded which). V and J are TRBV10-3 and TRBJ2-6; tentatively, D is TRBD1 or TRBD2 (5 bases each). The receptor comes from a donor over 45 with non-small cell lung cancer. DNA for the CDR3: TGTGCCAGACGCCCGACGGGACGTGGGGCCAACGTCCTGACCTTC. Translation: CARRPTGRGANVLTF.